This T cell receptor (beta chain) comes out of a study of blood T cell repertoires in COVID-19 (dated by TCRdb to about 2020). With respect to the entire study: The collaborator samples originated in the United States, Italy and Spain and spanned the acute and convalescent phases of COVID-19. The material from the prospective study consisted of cDNA or gDNA derived from T cells, B-cell-depleted T cells, or PBMCs. Subjects who had been exposed to COVID-19, were actively infected with it, or had recovered from it provided the deeply sampled blood TCRbeta repertoires that made up the dataset. A freely available public database, intended as a resource for researchers studying the immune response to SARS-CoV-2, is where the repertoires were released. Samples came from the ongoing ImmuneRACE study (first 160 participants) plus 1,254 subjects from 6 global collaborators. The sample metadata nearly always contained a de-identified subject ID, COVID-19 status, age in years and sex. Where available, HLA class I and class II types were taken from metadata supplied by the sample provider and were not determined by assay-based typing. Study-level results and caveats: The quantity of clinical and demographic metadata differed by source and by participant and was supplied without curation.

Whole blood was collected in K2EDTA tubes by collaborating institutions according to the institutions' own protocols. For TCRbeta analysis, collaborators shipped samples as frozen whole blood, isolated PBMCs, or DNA extracted from either of those sample types. The immunoSEQ Assay, a bias-controlled multiplex PCR, was used to amplify TCRbeta CDR3 regions from genomic DNA. As for the authors' bioinformatics: Nucleated cell counts per sample were estimated from amplification of reference gene primers within the assay. Sequence reads were collapsed and filtered to measure the absolute abundance of every unique TCRbeta CDR3 rearrangement. Productive Simpson clonality was computed per sample as the square root of Simpson's diversity index over productive rearrangements. Sourced from immuneACCESS, this table was stored by TCRdb with only in-frame sequences that have V and J called. A share of the clones is absent; for the studies checked, an unresolved V gene accounts for under half, and the remainder has no known explanation. V, J and clone size derive from that table, while D and trimming were established from the DNA sequence. The sample table lists fewer than 80,000 clones, about nine tenths of them with a count of one. Together, the top ten hold roughly 15% of the sample.

The CDR3 measures 22 amino acids from cysteine to phenylalanine. The DNA shown is the 66-base CDR3, in frame from base 1. On this clone itself: There is no known antigen for this receptor. Per-base qualities were not stored, and no clone one base away is much larger.

The chain is encoded by TRBV21-1 joined to TRBJ1-1; the D segment call TRBD1 is taken from the table without a DNA check. TRBV21-1 is deemed a pseudogene. Specimen: peripheral blood. The sequence came from a woman at least 80 years old with active or convalescent COVID-19. DNA sequence: TGTGCCAGCAGCCTGTACGAGGAGGGGGCCCGGACTGCAAGCCGGACCAACACTGAAGCTTTCTTT. Translated, this is CASSLYEEGARTASRTNTEAFF.